The text below deals with one T cell receptor (beta chain). This sample's time point: proximal margin of the surgical specimen (macroscopically non-inflamed). This sample is part of a study of T cell repertoires in ileal Crohn's disease. CDR3 length: 15 amino acids. V was cut by 2 bases and J by 0 bases, with 11 bases left in between. Germline V gene lookup returns CDR1 SQVTM and CDR2 ANQGSEA. TCRdb's table, derived via immunoSEQ multiplex PCR, lists solely in-frame clones and lacks some. Of 7,200 or so clones listed, 55% to 75% are singletons. The chain combines TRBV29-1 with TRBJ2-1, with D hard to call. The sequencing input was ileal tissue. This TCR was sampled from an adult with Crohn's disease. The CDR3 region is CSVESTPSSYNEQFF. CDR3 bases: TGCAGCGTTGAATCGACCCCGAGCTCCTACAATGAGCAGTTCTTC.